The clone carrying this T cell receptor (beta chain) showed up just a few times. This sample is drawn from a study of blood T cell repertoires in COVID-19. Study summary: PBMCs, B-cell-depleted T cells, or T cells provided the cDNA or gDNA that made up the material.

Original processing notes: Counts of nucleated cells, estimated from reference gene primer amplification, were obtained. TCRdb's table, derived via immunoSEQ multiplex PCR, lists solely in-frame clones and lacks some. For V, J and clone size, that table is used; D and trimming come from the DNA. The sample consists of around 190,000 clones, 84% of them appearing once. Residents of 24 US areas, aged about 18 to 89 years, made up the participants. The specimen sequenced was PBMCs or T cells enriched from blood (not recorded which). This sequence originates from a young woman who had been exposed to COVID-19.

CDR3 sequence (DNA): TGTGCCAGCAGTGAAATCACTGCGAGCACAGATACGCAGTATTTT. It specifies CASSEITASTDTQYF. The gene calls are TRBV6-1 and TRBJ2-3; D gene unclear. The V gene lost 2 bases and the J gene lost 0 bases, with 9 bases spanning the gap. This CDR3 contains 15 residues. Germline V gene sequence: CDR1 MNHNS, CDR2 SASEGT.